This T cell receptor (beta chain) was profiled in a study of T cells in Graves' hyperthyroidism and ophthalmopathy. RNA transcripts served as the template for amplifying TCR beta CDR3 regions. During a first-round RT-PCR of the TCR CDR3, the HTBI primer set was used. MiXCR, run by TCRdb on the multiplex PCR reads, gives a single entry per CDR3 protein. The data hold 150,000 or so distinct CDR3 sequences, with less than 10% observed a single time. This clonotype was seen many times. Its specificity is unknown. Germline V gene sequence: CDR1 SGHKS, CDR2 YYEKEE (reference sequence). Trimming removed 4 bases at V and 7 bases at J, with 14 bases between. The CDR3 is 14 residues long. The hyperthyroidism was newly diagnosed and had lasted under 2 months; the patients were aged 18 to 65. A sample of blood taken at first hyperthyroidism diagnosis preceded any ophthalmopathy symptoms. Study results and limitations: Blood held most thyroid clonotypes expanded above 0.001 frequency.

Sequencing was done on a sample of blood. The receptor's source is a woman under 30 with Graves' hyperthyroidism that later progressed to Graves' ophthalmopathy. V usage is TRBV5-5 and J usage is TRBJ2-2, with TRBD1 as a possible D gene (5 bases). This CDR3 reads CASSDSPTDGELFF. DNA for the CDR3: TGTGCCAGCAGCGACAGCCCCACGGACGGGGAGCTGTTTTTT.